Below, 31 T cell receptor beta chains from the same sample are listed, as sequenced in a study of blood T cell repertoires in COVID-19. The assay was immunoSEQ multiplex PCR, and TCRdb's table has in-frame clones only and misses some. The top ten clones hold around 12% of a sample with roughly 17,000 clones, around 90% of them seen once. The sample was peripheral blood. These receptors all come from a human donor in a cohort sampled during active COVID-19.

V is TRBV7-2 and J is TRBJ2-2, with TRBD1 matching over 7 bases. The length of the CDR3 is 18 residues. The J segment lost 5 bases and the V segment lost 0 bases, leaving 12 bases of the junction unmatched. The germline V gene encodes CDR1 SGHTA and CDR2 FQGNSA. Written as DNA, the CDR3 is TGTGCCAGCAGCTTAGCCCTATTGGGCAGGGGGACGACCGGGGAGCTGTTTTTT. This gives the protein CASSLALLGRGTTGELFF.

This clone appeared a single time. This chain joins TRBV6-2 or TRBV6-3 and TRBJ2-3; TRBD2 might be the D (6 bases). The CDR3 extends over 15 amino acids. V was clipped by 2 bases and J by 0 bases, with 9 bases between them. The germline V gene encodes CDR1 MNHEY and CDR2 SVGEGT. The CDR3 spells CASSYGAGSTDTQYF. CDR3 coding DNA: TGTGCCAGCAGTTACGGTGCGGGGAGCACAGATACGCAGTATTTT.

The rearrangement links TRBV28 to TRBJ2-4; tentatively, D is TRBD1 (6 bases). V gave up 5 bases and J gave up 1 base, with 15 bases separating them. Germline lookup yields CDR1 MDHEN and CDR2 SYDVKM. This CDR3 spans 16 amino acids. As DNA, the CDR3 is TGTGCCAGCAGTCCCTTAGGGGGAGCTGCCAAAAACATTCAGTACTTC. Protein product: CASSPLGGAAKNIQYF.

This clone was recorded once. This chain joins TRBV18 and TRBJ2-2, with 8 bases fitting TRBD1. CDR1 and CDR2 (germline): KGHSH, LQKENI. The CDR3 extends over 15 amino acids. The J segment lost 6 bases and the V segment lost 4 bases, leaving 7 bases of the junction unmatched. CDR3 in amino acids: CASSLEQDRAGELFF. The CDR3, as DNA: TGTGCCAGCTCACTCGAACAGGACAGGGCCGGGGAGCTGTTTTTT. The whole variable domain, remainder taken from reference TRBV18 and TRBJ2-2, is NAGVMQNPRHLVRRRGQEARLRCSPMKGHSHVYWYRQLPEEGLKFMVYLQKENIIDESGMPKERFSAEFPKEGPSILRIQQVVRGDSAAYFCASSLEQDRAGELFFGEGSRLTVL.

This rearrangement joins TRBV25-1 to TRBJ1-6, with TRBD1 matching 7 bases. The CDR3 totals 15 residues. Germline V gene lookup returns CDR1 MGHDK and CDR2 SYGVNS. V lost 4 bases, J lost 1 base, and 1 base stayed unmatched. The CDR3 loop reads CASSAQGSYNSPLHF. The CDR3, as DNA: TGTGCCAGCAGTGCACAGGGGTCCTATAATTCACCCCTCCACTTT.

The genes are TRBV6-5 and TRBJ2-7; 9 positions match TRBD1. The CDR3 loop spans 14 amino acids. V trimming: 0 bases; J trimming: 11 bases; junction bases outside the gene matches: 8. Germline CDR1 and CDR2: MNHEY and SVGAGI. The CDR3 sequence is CASSYSGSTGGKYF. The CDR3, as DNA: TGTGCCAGCAGTTACTCGGGGAGTACAGGGGGCAAGTACTTC.

This clone was seen just once. The chain recombines TRBV7-3 with TRBJ2-1; the match to TRBD2 covers 9 bases. The V segment lost 5 bases and the J segment 4 bases; nucleotides outside the gene matches: 9. CDR3 length: 16 amino acids. CDR1 SGHTA and CDR2 FQGTGA come from the germline V gene. The CDR3 region is CASSPRGLARYNEQFF. DNA of the CDR3: TGTGCCAGCAGCCCCCGGGGACTAGCACGGTACAATGAGCAGTTCTTC. The full variable domain, with the rest looked up from reference TRBV7-3 and TRBJ2-1, is GAGVSQTPSNKVTEKGKYVELRCDPISGHTALYWYRQSLGQGPEFLIYFQGTGAADDSGLPNDRFFAVRPEGSVSTLKIQRTERGDSAVYLCASSPRGLARYNEQFFGPGTRLTVL.

This chain connects TRBV7-2 to TRBJ2-1; the D is unclear. The CDR3 extends over 11 amino acids. CDR1 is SGHTA and CDR2 is FQGNSA in the germline V gene. V lost 5 bases and J lost 4, with 3 bases in between. The CDR3 bases are TGTGCCAGCAGCCATTACAATGAGCAGTTCTTC. Translation gives CASSHYNEQFF.

The chain carries TRBV7-8 and TRBJ1-5; D unresolved. This CDR3 spans 15 amino acids. With 3 bases removed from V and 6 bases from J, the gap between germline ends came to 15 bases. The germline V gene has CDR1 SGHVS and CDR2 FQNEAQ. This CDR3 is CASSLEGRGSQPQHF. CDR3 nucleotides: TGTGCCAGCAGCTTGGAGGGCAGAGGAAGTCAGCCCCAGCATTTT. The full variable domain, in which reference TRBV7-8 and TRBJ1-5 provide the parts outside the CDR3, is GAGVSQSPRYKVAKRGQDVALRCDPISGHVSLFWYQQALGQGPEFLTYFQNEAQLDKSGLPSDRFFAERPEGSVSTLKIQRTQQEDSAVYLCASSLEGRGSQPQHFGDGTRLSIL.

A note on this clone: The junction shows a germline mismatch at one end, possibly a read error. The chain recombines TRBV7-7 with TRBJ2-5, with 12 bases identical to TRBD2. The CDR3 totals 16 residues. The germline V gene has CDR1 SSHAT and CDR2 FNYEAQ (reference sequence). The CDR3 coding sequence is TGTGCTAGCAGCCGTTTAGGACTAGCGGGGCGAGAGACCCAGTACTTC. Its translation is CASSRLGLAGRETQYF.

The chain couples TRBV15 to TRBJ1-1; D remains ambiguous. In germline, CDR1 is LNHNV, CDR2 YYDKDF (reference sequence). The CDR3 has 14 residues. Trimming shortened V by 5 bases and J by 5 bases, and 15 bases separated the two germline ends. CDR3 DNA sequence: TGTGCCACCAGCCCCCGACTGGGTGGGACTGAAGCTTTCTTT. Protein: CATSPRLGGTEAFF.

This rearrangement joins TRBV5-6 to TRBJ2-3, with a tentative D call TRBD1 (6 bases). The CDR3 is made up of 18 amino acids. CDR1 is SGHDT and CDR2 is YYEEEE in the germline V gene. V was shortened by 1 base and J by 0 bases, with 18 bases between the two germline ends. The CDR3 loop is CASSLLGRTDPSTDTQYF. DNA for the CDR3: TGTGCCAGCAGCTTGTTAGGTAGGACAGATCCTAGCACAGATACGCAGTATTTT. Using reference TRBV5-6 and TRBJ2-3 for the parts outside the CDR3, the full variable domain is DAGVTQSPTHLIKTRGQQVTLRCSPKSGHDTVSWYQQALGQGPQFIFQYYEEEERQRGNFPDRFSGHQFPNYSSELNVNALLLGDSALYLCASSLLGRTDPSTDTQYFGPGTRLTVL.

The chain recombines TRBV6-4 with TRBJ2-2, with TRBD1 as a possible D gene (5 bases). Germline CDR1 reads MRHNA; CDR2 reads SNTAGT. The CDR3 loop spans 15 amino acids. V lost 5 bases, J lost 2 bases, and 12 bases lay in between. The CDR3 here is CASSFDSSNTGELFF. The CDR3 coding sequence is TGTGCCAGCAGTTTTGACAGCTCTAACACCGGGGAGCTGTTTTTT.

This chain connects TRBV10-3 to TRBJ2-2; D possibly corresponds to TRBD1 (5 bases). Deletions cut 3 bases from V and 1 base from J, with 12 bases between. The CDR3 runs to 16 residues. Per the germline V gene, CDR1 is ENHRY and CDR2 is SYGVKD. CDR3 nucleotides: TGTGCCATCAGTGAATCCCAGGGTCAGAACACCGGGGAGCTGTTTTTT. It translates to CAISESQGQNTGELFF.

The table lists this clone with a count of one. The CDR3 here is CASSERQGETGANVLTF. CDR3 nucleotide sequence: TGTGCCAGCAGCGAGAGACAGGGGGAGACTGGGGCCAACGTCCTGACTTTC. The rearrangement uses TRBV9 and TRBJ2-6, with TRBD1 matching 9 bases. V lost 3 bases, J lost 2 bases, and 6 bases stayed unmatched. The CDR3 has 17 amino acids. Looked up from germline, CDR1 is SGDLS and CDR2 is YYNGEE.

The chain carries TRBV6-5 and TRBJ2-4; D might be TRBD2 (6 bases). Trimming left V 5 bases short and J 5 bases short, with 10 bases between. CDR3 length equals 13 residues. Germline V gives CDR1 MNHEY, CDR2 SVGAGI. This CDR3 is CASSQGGENIQYF. In nucleotides, the CDR3 is TGTGCCAGCAGTCAGGGAGGTGAAAACATTCAGTACTTC.

The DNA of the CDR3 is TGCGCCAGCAGCCCCCTCCAGGGGGCAATCACAGATACGCAGTATTTT. It yields the protein CASSPLQGAITDTQYF. This chain joins TRBV4-1 and TRBJ2-3; 8 bases align to TRBD1. Germline V gene data show CDR1 as MGHRA and CDR2 as YSYEKL. V dropped 4 bases and J dropped 2; count of bases not matched to a gene: 8. The CDR3 has 16 residues.

The gene calls are TRBV7-2 and TRBJ2-2; D call uncertain. The V end was cut by 2 bases, the J end by 3 bases, with 7 bases between. Germline CDR1 and CDR2: SGHTA and FQGNSA. The CDR3 is 14 amino acids. The CDR3 sequence is CASSLLAYTGELFF. DNA of the CDR3: TGTGCCAGCAGCTTATTGGCATACACCGGGGAGCTGTTTTTT.

DNA for the CDR3: TGTGCCAGCAGCCCTAGCGGGGGGGCACGGGAGACCCAGTACTTC. This translates into CASSPSGGARETQYF. The chain links TRBV5-4 to TRBJ2-5; 12 bases fit TRBD2. The length of the CDR3 is 15 residues. J gave up 5 bases and V 4 bases, and 6 bases lay outside the gene matches. Germline CDR1 and CDR2: SGHNT and YYREEE (reference sequence).

V and J are TRBV19 and TRBJ2-7; D remains unclear. V dropped 2 bases and J dropped 4 bases, with 12 bases sitting between them. CDR3 size: 14 residues. Germline V gives CDR1 LNHDA, CDR2 SQIVND (reference sequence). Here the CDR3 DNA reads TGTGCCAGTAGTATACAGGCGCCACCTTACGAGCAGTACTTC. This translates into CASSIQAPPYEQYF.

The genes are TRBV29-1 and TRBJ2-7; D is unclear. This CDR3 contains 10 residues. V shed 5 bases and J shed 4 bases, with 6 bases lying between them. The V gene's germline CDR1 is SQVTM and CDR2 ANQGSEA. For the CDR3, the DNA is TGCAGCGTTCGTAATTACGAGCAGTACTTC. Its protein product is CSVRNYEQYF.

For the CDR3, the DNA is TGTGCCAGCTCACCACGCCCGGACACTGAAGCTTTCTTT. This sequence encodes CASSPRPDTEAFF. The genes are TRBV18 and TRBJ1-1; D is ambiguous. Deletions cut 1 base from V and 3 bases from J, with 6 bases between. The CDR3 runs to 13 residues. CDR1 and CDR2 from the germline V gene are KGHSH and LQKENI.

The chain links TRBV27 to TRBJ2-5, with D maybe TRBD1 (5 bases). This CDR3 comprises 13 residues. Germline lookup yields CDR1 MNHEY and CDR2 SMNVEV (reference sequence). V lost 2 bases and J lost 7, with 11 bases in between. The CDR3 nucleotides read TGTGCCAGCAGTTTAGGGCTTAGGGGGACCCAGTACTTC. Amino acids: CASSLGLRGTQYF.

This clone has more than one count but fewer than ten. The chain recombines TRBV5-5 with TRBJ1-6; TRBD1 matches 12 bases. This CDR3 comprises 16 residues. V was clipped by 5 bases and J by 8 bases; unmatched bases: 8. Germline V lookup: CDR1 SGHKS, CDR2 YYEKEE (reference sequence). CDR3 sequence reads: CASSNRDRGQYSPLHF. Here the CDR3 DNA reads TGTGCCAGCAGTAACCGGGACAGGGGGCAGTATTCACCCCTCCACTTT.

The sample holds one count of this clone. Here the CDR3 DNA reads TGTGCCAGCAGCAATATGGCAGGCTACACCTTC. This codes for CASSNMAGYTF. The V and J genes are TRBV6-2 or TRBV6-3 and TRBJ1-2; unclear D gene. Germline V gene sequence: CDR1 MNHEY, CDR2 SVGEGT. With 6 bases removed from V and 8 bases from J, the gap between germline ends came to 10 bases. This CDR3 spans 11 amino acids.

This chain links TRBV7-9 with TRBJ2-1; 12 nucleotides agree with TRBD2. V was pared by 5 bases and J by 7 bases, with 3 bases of the junction left unmatched. This CDR3 spans 14 amino acids. In germline, CDR1 is SEHNR, CDR2 FQNEAQ (reference sequence). For the CDR3, the DNA is TGTGCCAGCAGCGCCGGACTAGCGGGGAATGAGCAGTTCTTC. This encodes CASSAGLAGNEQFF.

V usage is TRBV18 and J usage is TRBJ1-3, with a weak D call TRBD1 (5 bases). CDR1 and CDR2 from the germline V gene are KGHSH and LQKENI. The CDR3 is 14 residues long. Trimming pared 1 base from V and 2 bases from J, leaving 6 bases between. The chain's CDR3 is CASSPQGPGNTIYF. For the CDR3, the DNA is TGTGCCAGCTCACCACAGGGGCCTGGAAACACCATATATTTT.

The V and J genes are TRBV9 and TRBJ1-4, with TRBD1 as a possible D gene (5 bases). The CDR3 totals 14 residues. Germline V lookup: CDR1 SGDLS, CDR2 YYNGEE. Trimming took off 0 bases at V and 6 bases at J, with 9 bases between the two ends. The CDR3 spells CASSVGGLDEKLFF. As DNA, the CDR3 is TGTGCCAGCAGCGTAGGGGGCTTAGATGAAAAACTGTTTTTT.

This clone was recorded a few times. The gene calls are TRBV9 and TRBJ1-3; D ambiguous. Trimming left V 3 bases short and J 0 bases short, with 4 bases between. Germline CDR1 is SGDLS and CDR2 is YYNGEE. The CDR3 sequence is 13 residues long. CDR3 protein: CASSANSGNTIYF. CDR3 nucleotides: TGTGCCAGCAGCGCCAACTCTGGAAACACCATATATTTT.

A note on this clone: Additional DNA sequences in this sample encode the identical CDR3. The chain is built from TRBV5-1 and TRBJ1-1; D uncertain. Germline CDR1 reads SGHRS; CDR2 reads YFSETQ. The V end lost 4 bases, the J end lost 1 base, and 8 bases lay between the germline ends. This CDR3 is 13 amino acids long. The CDR3 spells CASSPSGNTEAFF. The DNA for the CDR3 is TGCGCCAGCAGCCCCTCGGGGAACACTGAAGCTTTCTTT.

Within the sample, this clone is large. The chain links TRBV18 to TRBJ2-2, with TRBD2 identical over 8 bases. V shed 5 bases, J shed 0 bases, and the junction held 5 bases outside the gene matches. The CDR3 contains 16 residues. Germline-derived CDR1 and CDR2 are KGHSH and LQKENI. CDR3 coding DNA: TGTGCCAGCTCAGAGAGCGGGGGCTCGAACACCGGGGAGCTGTTTTTT. It specifies CASSESGGSNTGELFF.